This T cell receptor (beta chain) was captured by sequencing in a study of cytomegalovirus exposure and HLA in healthy donors. Notes on this clone: Antigen: not known.

The study ran its PCR with 60 Vbeta and 13 Jbeta primers. Repertoires were generated with immunoSEQ multiplex PCR, while TCRdb's copy carries only in-frame clones and drops some. In the table there are about 33,000 clones, more than 50% of which are singletons. The study's findings and limits: A later analysis linked a missense DCLRE1C variant to TCR beta V- and J-gene trimming.

The CDR3 covers 16 residues. Germline V gives CDR1 SGDLS, CDR2 YYNGEE. The ends lost 4 bases at V and 7 bases at J; junction bases unmatched: 13. The receptor comes from a woman aged 40 to 50 in good health and CMV-seropositive. The chain uses TRBV9 and TRBJ1-5, with 8 bases aligning to TRBD1. Input material: PBMCs. In DNA, the CDR3 is TGTGCCAGCAGCCCGGGGGCAGGGGGCTACGGGCAGCCCCAGCATTTT. Translation: CASSPGAGGYGQPQHF.